Below are 12 T cell receptor beta chains sequenced from a single sample in a study of cytomegalovirus exposure and HLA in healthy donors. It was with 60 Vbeta and 13 Jbeta primers that the PCR ran. The table came from immunoSEQ multiplex PCR; TCRdb's copy has only in-frame clones and leaves some out. The sample lists some 190,000 clones; less than 85% were seen once. Material for sequencing was PBMCs. These receptors all stem from a man aged 30 to 39 in good health and CMV-seropositive.

V gene TRBV7-3 combines with J gene TRBJ2-6; no firm D call. V lost 2 bases, J lost 0 bases, and 11 bases lay in between. CDR1 and CDR2 (germline): SGHTA, FQGTGA. The CDR3 runs 17 residues. CDR3 nucleotide sequence: TGTGCCAGCAGCTTATCCCCAGGTTCCTCTGGGGCCAACGTCCTGACTTTC. Residues: CASSLSPGSSGANVLTF. The full variable domain, with the rest looked up from reference TRBV7-3 and TRBJ2-6, is GAGVSQTPSNKVTEKGKYVELRCDPISGHTALYWYRQSLGQGPEFLIYFQGTGAADDSGLPNDRFFAVRPEGSVSTLKIQRTERGDSAVYLCASSLSPGSSGANVLTFGAGSRLTVL.

The V gene is TRBV6-5, the J gene TRBJ1-2; possibly TRBD1 for D (6 bases). CDR1 is MNHEY and CDR2 is SVGAGI in the germline V gene. The CDR3 contains 14 residues. V was clipped by 4 bases and J by 3 bases, with 12 bases between them. For the CDR3, the DNA is TGTGCCAGCAGTTCCTTCAGACAGGACTATGGCTACACCTTC. Protein sequence: CASSSFRQDYGYTF.

The rearrangement links TRBV5-1 to TRBJ2-1; 9 bases line up with TRBD1. CDR1 and CDR2 (germline): SGHRS, YFSETQ. This CDR3 comprises 15 residues. After removal of 4 bases from V and 2 bases from J, the junction contained 4 bases not matched to a gene. The CDR3: CASSPGTGTYNEQFF. The CDR3 region has the DNA TGCGCCAGCAGCCCCGGGACAGGGACCTACAATGAGCAGTTCTTC.

The chain carries TRBV9 and TRBJ1-1, with D perhaps TRBD1 (5 bases). The CDR3 length is 14 residues. V shed 0 bases and J shed 4 bases, with 10 bases lying between them. Per the germline V gene, CDR1 is SGDLS and CDR2 is YYNGEE. CDR3 nucleotide sequence: TGTGCCAGCAGCGTAGAGGGGTCGACCACTGAAGCTTTCTTT. Its protein is CASSVEGSTTEAFF.

The V call is TRBV29-1, the J call TRBJ2-2; D gene uncertain. V gave up 7 bases and J gave up 1 base, with 4 bases separating them. This CDR3 region has 11 residues. Germline loops: CDR1 SQVTM, CDR2 ANQGSEA. This CDR3 reads CSGGNTGELFF. CDR3 coding DNA: TGCAGCGGCGGGAACACCGGGGAGCTGTTTTTT.

The genes are TRBV28 and TRBJ2-5, with D possibly matching TRBD2 (6 bases). The V gene lost 1 base and the J gene lost 4 bases, with 10 bases spanning the gap. The germline CDR1 and CDR2 sequences are MDHEN and SYDVKM. This CDR3 has 14 amino acids. CDR3 residues: CASSLYLGGETQYF. CDR3 DNA sequence: TGTGCCAGCAGTTTATATCTGGGGGGAGAGACCCAGTACTTC.

The CDR3 region is CASSLGSLRETDTQYF. The CDR3, as DNA: TGCGCCAGCAGCTTGGGGTCATTGAGGGAGACAGATACGCAGTATTTT. The chain is built from TRBV5-1 and TRBJ2-3, with D possibly being TRBD2 (5 bases). Trimming left V 0 bases short and J 3 bases short, with 14 bases between. The CDR3 consists of 16 residues. Germline assignment: CDR1 SGHRS and CDR2 YFSETQ.

The V call is TRBV28, the J call TRBJ2-7; TRBD1 aligns across 9 bases. The CDR3 has 15 residues. Trimming removed 4 bases from V and 4 bases from J; junction bases left unmatched: 8. Germline-derived CDR1 and CDR2 are MDHEN and SYDVKM. As DNA, the CDR3 is TGTGCCAGCAGTTCCGGACAGGGGAACACTTACGAGCAGTACTTC. This translates into CASSSGQGNTYEQYF.

V and J are TRBV10-3 and TRBJ2-7, with D perhaps TRBD1 (5 bases). The germline V gene encodes CDR1 ENHRY and CDR2 SYGVKD. The CDR3 is 12 residues long. V was shortened by 6 bases and J by 3 bases, with 9 bases between the two germline ends. The CDR3: CAIRDNYYEQYF. DNA of the CDR3: TGTGCCATCAGGGACAACTACTACGAGCAGTACTTC.

The J gene is TRBJ1-4, the V gene TRBV7-8; TRBD1 is a possible D gene (6 bases). The CDR3 is 15 amino acids. The V end lost 5 bases, the J end lost 6 bases, and 16 bases lay between the germline ends. In germline, CDR1 is SGHVS, CDR2 FQNEAQ. This chain's CDR3 is CASSPPTGNHEKLFF. CDR3 nucleotide sequence: TGTGCCAGCAGCCCCCCGACAGGAAACCATGAAAAACTGTTTTTT.

This clone was counted between two and nine times. This sequence joins TRBV30 and TRBJ2-7, with 7 bases identical to TRBD2. The CDR3 is made up of 15 amino acids. The germline CDR1 and CDR2 sequences are GTSNPN and SVGIG (reference sequence). Germline trimming cut 3 bases from V and 2 bases from J; bases unmatched to any gene: 10. The CDR3 nucleotides are TGTGCCTGGAGGCAAGGGCGGGAGAACCCCTACGAGCAGTACTTC. It specifies CAWRQGRENPYEQYF.

The rearrangement joins TRBV2 to TRBJ1-1; no reliable D call. The CDR3 runs 14 residues. CDR1 is SNHLY and CDR2 is FYNNEI in the germline V gene. Deletions cut 2 bases from V and 5 bases from J, with 12 bases between. The CDR3 here is CASSEHATRTEAFF. The CDR3 bases are TGTGCCAGCAGTGAACACGCTACGAGGACTGAAGCTTTCTTT.